This T cell receptor beta chain was identified during a study of blood T cells in healthy people across ages. This clonotype was seen repeatedly, ten times or more. Its antigen is as yet unknown. The junction differs from germline at one of its ends, possibly a read error. Through a sample-barcoded 5' primer and a J-beta primer mix, a second PCR was run for roughly 7 to 11 cycles. From the 5' RACE reads, TCRdb called clonotypes with MiXCR, one entry per CDR3 protein. This table holds some 1.5 million distinct CDR3 sequences, 28% found once. All donors came from Russia, were Caucasian and healthy, and spanned ages about 6 to 100. Study outcomes and limitations: Measured against age, TCR beta diversity per million T cells decreased in a roughly linear manner. Naive T cell percentage showed a strong correlation with the diversity of TCR beta.

Germline CDR1 and CDR2: ENHRY and SYGVKD. This CDR3 is built from 13 residues. The clonotype was recovered from a woman aged 25-40 years in good health. The V call is TRBV10-3, the J call TRBJ2-1, with 9 bases fitting TRBD2. Sequenced material: blood. CDR3 region: CAISEGSGGPQFF. CDR3 bases: TGCGCCATCAGTGAGGGGAGCGGGGGGCCGCAGTTCTTC.